This T cell receptor (beta chain) stems from a study of naive and memory T cell subsets (dated by TCRdb to about 2017). Context from the whole study: In the figure summarizing the skin biopsy and whole blood samples, 10 or so blood donors, 7 tuberculin skin test biopsies and 3 saline control biopsies were reported. Skin biopsies were taken from tuberculin skin test sites or from saline-injected control sites and were processed for RNA extraction as described before. PCR2 was typically run as a SYBR Green qPCR and stopped at a set threshold, although low-input samples could use end-point PCR of five to six cycles instead. Summary of the overall study and its limitations: The RNA-based method was acknowledged to be potentially sensitive to changes in TCR transcripts with T cell activation and differentiation. TCR sequences were reportedly recovered from both skin biopsy types, with far more TCRs at tuberculin skin test sites. Skin biopsy collection and RNA processing details were not given in the paper but referenced to earlier studies. The higher numbers of TCRs at tuberculin skin test sites were interpreted as T cell infiltration of a delayed type IV hypersensitivity reaction.

This clonotype was observed at least ten times. Its antigen is still unknown. The record has no base qualities; no much larger clone is one base away. Preparation of the library involved UMI-ligation and nested PCR. Four rounds of PCR, run with the SP2 primer together with nested alpha and beta constant region primers, were used to amplify the ligated cDNA. For the blood and skin samples, TCR RNA was reverse transcribed with SuperScript IV using primers for the alpha and beta constant regions. An oligonucleotide carrying the Illumina SP2 primer and a UMI was ligated to the cDNA 3' end using T4 RNA ligase 1. To prevent hairpin formation, the 12-nucleotide UMI was made up of two random hexamers with an eight-base spacer between them. From the second PCR onward, TCR alpha and beta chain libraries were processed separately, and dual indexing was applied for multiplexing. After pooling, the indexed libraries were analyzed by capillary electrophoresis and sequenced on either an Illumina MiSeq or NextSeq. PhiX DNA at about 4.5-8% was spiked into libraries to increase base diversity and improve cluster recognition. As for how the authors treated the data: Demultiplexor extracted UMIs from read 2, combined them with read 1 TCR sequence, and split reads by sample indices. Decombinator identified V and J genes and V-J junctions and gave each TCR a five-part identifier that included V and J deletions. Collapsinator used UMIs to correct sequencing errors and PCR amplification heterogeneity, yielding UMI-based abundance per TCR. CDR3Translator turned identifiers into nucleotide sequence, translated the nucleotide sequence into amino acids, and pulled out CDR3 regions based on terminal motifs. After normalization to the amount of input RNA, the error-corrected alpha and beta TCR counts from blood and from skin were compared. Starting from the raw public reads, TCRdb applied fastp trimming at Q25, assembled clones with MiXCR and retained in-frame beta chains. A single entry per CDR3 protein holds the most common genes and DNA from its merged rows. TCRdb's processing, not the authors' own work, is the source of the V and J calls. Here the sample has around 37,000 distinct CDR3 sequences; 8% to 13% occur a single time. Of the sample, 3.9% falls within the top ten clones.

Explained via the paper, the treatment or condition label denotes: skin biopsy from PPD injection site in Mantoux-positive individual. The study reported a robust and sensitive protocol to amplify, sequence and analyze TCRs, based on 3' ligation of a UMI-containing oligonucleotide to TCR cDNA. Tuberculin skin test biopsies were obtained from sites injected with PPD in individuals who had a positive Mantoux test. Before reverse transcription, total RNA that had not been cell sorted was treated with RQ1 DNase, with a target input of roughly 1 to 1,100 ng. To check how robust the pipeline was in samples where T cells make up a minority population, libraries were built from skin biopsies and whole blood. The CDR3 holds 17 amino acids from the cysteine to the phenylalanine. Only the CDR3 portion is preserved as DNA: 51 bases, with reading frame beginning at the first base. V has 0 bases trimmed and J has 6 bases trimmed; junction bases matching no gene number 14. Looking up the germline V gene (reference sequence) yields CDR1 GTSNPN and CDR2 SVGIG.

This specimen consisted of skin, obtained from a tuberculin skin test site. Rearrangement joined TRBV30 to TRBJ2-3, and TRBD1 matches 8 of the central bases. This TCR came from an adult in good health. The bases are TGTGCCTGGAGTGTTGGGCAGGGGGCGCATTCCTACGATACGCAGTATTTT. This encodes CAWSVGQGAHSYDTQYF.